A single sample gave rise to the 29 T cell receptor beta chains below, sequenced in a study of PD-1 blockade in classical Hodgkin lymphoma. Sequenced by immunoSEQ multiplex PCR; TCRdb stores in-frame clones only, minus some. This table holds 11,000 or so clones, roughly four fifths found once. Each and every patient relapsed after autologous stem cell transplantation, and patients got differing brentuximab vedotin exposure. The sample here was peripheral blood mononuclear cells (PBMCs), taken at baseline. All receptors come from a human donor with classical Hodgkin lymphoma.

The chain couples TRBV5-1 to TRBJ2-1, with 10 nucleotides matching TRBD2. Germline trimming cut 2 bases from V and 7 bases from J; bases unmatched to any gene: 3. In germline, CDR1 is SGHRS, CDR2 YFSETQ. The CDR3 spans 14 residues. CDR3 loop: CASSLAGGPNEQFF. CDR3 bases: TGCGCCAGCAGCTTAGCGGGGGGGCCGAATGAGCAGTTCTTC.

V gene TRBV7-2 combines with J gene TRBJ2-5, with D unresolved. Deletions cut 4 bases from V and 4 bases from J, with 10 bases between. There are 13 residues in the CDR3. Germline CDR1 and CDR2: SGHTA and FQGNSA. The CDR3 loop is CASSYRPGETQYF. In nucleotides, the CDR3 is TGTGCCAGCAGCTACCGTCCGGGAGAGACCCAGTACTTC.

The chain uses TRBV11-1 and TRBJ2-2; 8 bases align to TRBD2. Germline CDR1 and CDR2: SGHAT and FQDESV (reference sequence). With 5 bases clipped from V and 3 bases from J, the junction kept 8 bases outside the gene matches. The CDR3 sequence is 16 residues long. The CDR3 DNA follows: TGTGCCAGCAGCCCCCGGGGGGGGGCCGACACCGGGGAGCTGTTTTTT. As protein: CASSPRGGADTGELFF.

By share of the sample, this clone is medium-sized (0.01 to 0.1%). The gene calls are TRBV5-5 and TRBJ1-6, with a tentative D call TRBD1 (5 bases). The CDR3 sequence is 15 residues long. CDR1 is SGHKS and CDR2 is YYEKEE in the germline V gene (reference sequence). V lost 6 bases, J lost 6 bases, and 16 bases lay in between. CDR3 residues: CASTWGRNTNSPLHF. In DNA, the CDR3 is TGTGCCAGCACCTGGGGGAGGAATACTAATTCACCCCTCCACTTT.

This clone is termed medium-sized. CDR3: CASSIIAGGPVFEQFF. The CDR3 DNA reads TGTGCCAGCAGTATCATAGCGGGGGGGCCCGTCTTTGAGCAGTTCTTC. The chain couples TRBV27 to TRBJ2-1, with 11 bases aligning to TRBD2. The CDR3 totals 16 residues. V lost 5 bases, J lost 9 bases, and 12 bases stayed unmatched. Germline V CDR1 and CDR2: MNHEY, SMNVEV (reference sequence).

This rearrangement joins TRBV2 to TRBJ2-1; D is possibly TRBD2 (6 bases). The CDR3 loop spans 11 amino acids. With 10 bases removed from V and 8 bases from J, the gap between germline ends came to 12 bases. Germline CDR1 and CDR2: SNHLY and FYNNEI. The CDR3 sequence is CATRGIDEQFF. In DNA, the CDR3 is TGTGCCACACGGGGGATCGATGAGCAGTTCTTC.

The chain employs TRBV7-9 and TRBJ2-5; D possibly corresponds to TRBD1 (7 bases). V lost 1 base and J 3 bases, leaving 21 bases between the germline ends. The CDR3 length is 18 residues. Germline assignment: CDR1 SEHNR and CDR2 FQNEAQ (reference sequence). CDR3 bases: TGTGCCAGCAGCTTAGGCAGTTTCGCGGGACAGTCCAAAGAGACCCAGTACTTC. It encodes CASSLGSFAGQSKETQYF. Filled out from reference TRBV7-9 and TRBJ2-5, the complete variable domain reads DTGVSQNPRHKITKRGQNVTFRCDPISEHNRLYWYRQTLGQGPEFLTYFQNEAQLEKSRLLSDRFSAERPKGSFSTLEIQRTEQGDSAMYLCASSLGSFAGQSKETQYFGPGTRLLVL.

The chain is built from TRBV11-1 and TRBJ1-1; D uncertain. The CDR3 is 12 amino acids. V was clipped by 3 bases and J by 4 bases, with 6 bases between them. Germline V gene sequence: CDR1 SGHAT, CDR2 FQDESV (reference sequence). CDR3 DNA sequence: TGTGCCAGCAGCTTGATTAGCACTGAAGCTTTCTTT. This gives the protein CASSLISTEAFF.

The genes are TRBV5-1 and TRBJ1-1, with 7 bases lining up with TRBD1. After removal of 0 bases from V and 5 bases from J, the junction contained 7 bases not matched to a gene. Per the germline V gene, CDR1 is SGHRS and CDR2 is YFSETQ. The CDR3 consists of 15 residues. This CDR3 is CASSLGSGGTTEAFF. The CDR3 region has the DNA TGCGCCAGCAGCTTGGGCTCAGGGGGAACGACTGAAGCTTTCTTT. Using reference TRBV5-1 and TRBJ1-1 for the parts outside the CDR3, the full variable domain is KAGVTQTPRYLIKTRGQQVTLSCSPISGHRSVSWYQQTPGQGLQFLFEYFSETQRNKGNFPGRFSGRQFSNSRSEMNVSTLELGDSALYLCASSLGSGGTTEAFFGQGTRLTVV.

The V and J genes are TRBV27 and TRBJ1-4; D ambiguous. The CDR3 is 13 amino acids. V was cut by 8 bases and J by 2 bases, with 9 bases left in between. From germline, CDR1 is MNHEY and CDR2 SMNVEV (reference sequence). In DNA form, the CDR3 reads TGTGCCAGCCGGGGAGAGACTAATGAAAAACTGTTTTTT. Protein product: CASRGETNEKLFF.

The CDR3 DNA reads TGTGCCACCAGCAGCCCTAACAGGGTACGCGGTCAGCCCCAGCATTTT. It is translated as CATSSPNRVRGQPQHF. The chain is built from TRBV15 and TRBJ1-5; D might be TRBD1 (6 bases). Per the germline V gene, CDR1 is LNHNV and CDR2 is YYDKDF (reference sequence). Trimming left V 3 bases short and J 6 bases short, with 18 bases between. The CDR3 consists of 16 residues. Together with reference TRBV15 and TRBJ1-5, the CDR3 gives the full variable domain: DAMVIQNPRYQVTQFGKPVTLSCSQTLNHNVMYWYQQKSSQAPKLLFHYYDKDFNNEADTPDNFQSRRPNTSFCFLDIRSPGLGDTAMYLCATSSPNRVRGQPQHFGDGTRLSIL.

Written as DNA, the CDR3 is TGTGCCAGCAGCAGGTGGGGGACCTACGAGCAGTACGTC. This encodes CASSRWGTYEQYV. The rearrangement joins TRBV6-1 to TRBJ2-7; either TRBD1 or TRBD2 may fit D (5 bases each). The V and J ends lost 6 bases and 2 bases respectively, with 11 bases between them. In germline, CDR1 is MNHNS, CDR2 SASEGT. The CDR3 has 13 amino acids.

This clone was counted between two and nine times. The chain joins TRBV11-2 to TRBJ1-1; D is perhaps TRBD1 (5 bases). CDR1 is SGHAT, CDR2 FQNNGV, per germline. Trimming cost V 5 bases and J 1 base, with 8 bases left between them. The CDR3 is made up of 13 amino acids. CDR3 bases: TGTGCCAGCAGCCCGACAGAGAACACTGAAGCTTTCTTT. Amino acids: CASSPTENTEAFF.

J is TRBJ1-3 and V is TRBV6-6, with D unresolved. This CDR3 region has 14 residues. CDR1 is MNHNY, CDR2 SVGAGI, per germline (reference sequence). V was clipped by 9 bases and J by 0 bases, with 12 bases between them. In DNA, the CDR3 is TGTGCCAGTAGAACTGGTAACTCTGGAAACACCATATATTTT. This codes for CASRTGNSGNTIYF.

The V call is TRBV7-6, the J call TRBJ2-5; 14 nucleotides align to TRBD2. V lost 6 bases to trimming and J lost 1 base; unmatched junction nucleotides: 7. Germline CDR1 and CDR2: SGHVS and FNYEAQ. The CDR3 is 17 residues long. This CDR3 is CASSPGTSGGSQETQYF. In nucleotides, the CDR3 is TGTGCCAGCAGTCCCGGGACTAGCGGGGGATCCCAAGAGACCCAGTACTTC.

The count of this clone is one. The chain has TRBV5-1 and TRBJ1-2, with D maybe TRBD1 (5 bases). This CDR3 is 13 amino acids long. Deletions cut 0 bases from V and 2 bases from J, with 5 bases between. From germline, CDR1 is SGHRS and CDR2 YFSETQ. CDR3 in DNA: TGCGCCAGCAGCTTGGGGGGGAACTATGGCTACACCTTC. Translated: CASSLGGNYGYTF.

The V call is TRBV15, the J call TRBJ1-5, with 7 bases matching TRBD1. Germline assignment: CDR1 LNHNV and CDR2 YYDKDF (reference sequence). Trimming took 6 bases from V and 5 from J; bases not matched to a gene: 10. The CDR3 is made up of 15 amino acids. The CDR3 sequence: CATSIDARGDQPQHF. CDR3 nucleotides: TGTGCCACCAGTATCGACGCCAGGGGGGATCAGCCCCAGCATTTT.

This chain uses TRBV19 with TRBJ1-5; D may be TRBD1 (6 bases). Germline CDR1 and CDR2: LNHDA and SQIVND (reference sequence). V gave up 4 bases and J gave up 4 bases, with 17 bases separating them. The CDR3 is 16 amino acids. CDR3 coding DNA: TGTGCCAGTAGTACCTCCCTGGGGGGGGCGAATCAGCCCCAGCATTTT. Translated: CASSTSLGGANQPQHF.

V usage is TRBV20-1 and J usage is TRBJ1-2; unclear D gene. The CDR3 covers 11 residues. Trimming shortened V by 6 bases and J by 8 bases, and 13 bases separated the two germline ends. Germline-derived CDR1 and CDR2 are DFQATT and SNEGSKA (reference sequence). The CDR3: CSAEEIKGYTF. The CDR3 coding sequence is TGCAGTGCGGAGGAAATTAAGGGCTACACCTTC.

The chain combines TRBV6-6 with TRBJ2-7, with 7 bases fitting TRBD1. V trimming: 10 bases; J trimming: 6 bases; junction bases outside the gene matches: 6. Per germline, CDR1 MNHNY and CDR2 SVGAGI (reference sequence). CDR3 length equals 11 residues. The CDR3 loop is CATLTGSEQYF. DNA for the CDR3: TGTGCCACCCTGACAGGGTCCGAGCAGTACTTC.

The chain joins TRBV6-6 to TRBJ2-5; D call uncertain. Germline V gene sequence: CDR1 MNHNY, CDR2 SVGAGI (reference sequence). The V end lost 0 bases, the J end lost 7 bases, and 12 bases lay between the germline ends. The CDR3 is 14 residues long. The CDR3 DNA reads TGTGCCAGCAGTTACTCAGGCAGCCCGGGGACCCAGTACTTC. Translation gives CASSYSGSPGTQYF.

This clone was detected once. This chain joins TRBV7-2 and TRBJ1-1, with 7 bases matching TRBD1. CDR1 and CDR2 from the germline V gene are SGHTA and FQGNSA. The CDR3 runs 14 residues. With V trimmed by 5 bases and J by 9 bases, 12 bases remained unmatched. CDR3 region: CASSPRQGQRQAFF. In DNA, the CDR3 is TGTGCCAGCAGCCCCCGACAGGGACAGCGTCAAGCTTTCTTT.

The V gene is TRBV4-2, the J gene TRBJ1-5; D gene uncertain. The germline gives CDR1 LGHNA, CDR2 YNFKEQ. The CDR3 loop spans 16 amino acids. V was pared by 1 base and J by 2 bases, with 12 bases between. The CDR3 nucleotides are TGTGCCAGCAGCCAAGGGGAGGCCGGGGGCAATCAGCCCCAGCATTTT. The encoded protein is CASSQGEAGGNQPQHF.

The gene calls are TRBV27 and TRBJ2-7, with 7 bases fitting TRBD1. The V and J ends lost 6 bases and 7 bases, in that order; junction bases with no gene match: 9. The germline gives CDR1 MNHEY, CDR2 SMNVEV (reference sequence). The CDR3 length is 13 residues. CDR3: CASSYTGAGEQYF. CDR3 sequence (DNA): TGTGCCAGCAGCTATACAGGGGCTGGAGAGCAGTACTTC.

The chain is built from TRBV5-4 and TRBJ2-5; TRBD1 is a possible D gene (6 bases). The ends were cut back, 4 bases at V and 5 bases at J, with 12 bases in the middle. The CDR3 runs to 13 residues. From germline, CDR1 is SGHNT and CDR2 YYREEE (reference sequence). This CDR3 is CASSRDTSETQYF. The CDR3 nucleotides are TGTGCCAGCAGCAGGGACACTTCGGAGACCCAGTACTTC.

This chain uses TRBV30 with TRBJ1-3; D is uncertain. Deletions cut 4 bases from V and 2 bases from J, with 6 bases between. CDR1 GTSNPN and CDR2 SVGIG come from the germline V gene (reference sequence). This CDR3 has 12 residues. CDR3 sequence (DNA): TGTGCCTGGAAGGCGGCTGGAAACACCATATATTTT. Translation: CAWKAAGNTIYF.

V gene TRBV7-2 combines with J gene TRBJ1-4, with TRBD1 identical over 7 bases. Looked up from germline, CDR1 is SGHTA and CDR2 is FQGNSA. V was clipped by 6 bases and J by 14 bases; unmatched bases: 12. CDR3 length equals 13 residues. The CDR3 coding sequence is TGTGCCAGCAGACCAACAGGTACGGGACAGCTGTTTTTT. As protein: CASRPTGTGQLFF. The variable domain in full, with the rest retrieved from reference TRBV7-2 and TRBJ1-4, is GAGVSQSPSNKVTEKGKDVELRCDPISGHTALYWYRQSLGQGLEFLIYFQGNSAPDKSGLPSDRFSAERTGGSVSTLTIQRTQQEDSAVYLCASRPTGTGQLFFGSGTQLSVL.

This clone was detected only a few times. The genes are TRBV18 and TRBJ1-5; the D is unclear. CDR1 is KGHSH and CDR2 is LQKENI in the germline V gene. The ends were cut back, 3 bases at V and 0 bases at J, with 12 bases in the middle. CDR3 size: 16 residues. The DNA for the CDR3 is TGTGCCAGCTCACCGGACGGTGGGGTTAGCAATCAGCCCCAGCATTTT. Its translation: CASSPDGGVSNQPQHF.

DNA of the CDR3: TGTGCCAGCAGTTTACTAGTTATTAACACTGAAGCTTTCTTT. Protein product: CASSLLVINTEAFF. The chain links TRBV28 to TRBJ1-1; no definite D call. This CDR3 contains 14 residues. Germline assignment: CDR1 MDHEN and CDR2 SYDVKM. Trimming removed 2 bases from V and 2 bases from J, with 9 bases in between.